A selection of T cell receptor beta chains follows, all from one sample in a study of T-cell reconstitution after alpha-beta-depleted transplantation in children. TCRdb re-derived calls from the PCR reads in MiXCR, one entry per CDR3 protein. The sample includes 600,000 to 700,000 distinct CDR3 sequences, over 15% of them seen just once. The material sequenced was PBMCs from the stem cell graft donor, taken from the stem cell graft. The receptor set was obtained from a human donor who donated a stem cell graft to a child with acute myeloid leukemia. CDR3s include the opening cysteine and the closing phenylalanine or tryptophan. Fields, in order: D gene, V gene, J gene, clone size, CDR3 DNA, CDR3 protein. A D gene is named only where the DNA matches it firmly. Clone size appears in some rows only: once, few, many, or a class for an expanded clone.

d_gene: TRBD2
v_gene: TRBV5-1
j_gene: TRBJ2-1
abundance: many
CDR3nt: TGCGCCAGCAGACCAACTAGCGGGGGCGCTTACAATGAGCAGTTCTTC
CDR3aa: CASRPTSGGAYNEQFF

d_gene: NA
v_gene: TRBV14
j_gene: TRBJ2-1
abundance: NA
CDR3nt: TGTGCCAGCAGCCCTCCAGGAGGGGTCAATGAGCAGTTCTTC
CDR3aa: CASSPPGGVNEQFF

d_gene: TRBD2
v_gene: TRBV27
j_gene: TRBJ2-3
abundance: NA
CDR3nt: TGTGCCAGCAGTTCCCTGACTAGCGGGGGGCCTAAAGATACGCAGTATTTT
CDR3aa: CASSSLTSGGPKDTQYF

d_gene: NA
v_gene: TRBV7-9
j_gene: TRBJ2-5
abundance: NA
CDR3nt: TGTGCCAGCAGCTTAGGAGCGCAGGGTTCGTTGGAGACCCAGTACTTC
CDR3aa: CASSLGAQGSLETQYF

d_gene: NA
v_gene: TRBV5-5
j_gene: TRBJ2-3
abundance: NA
CDR3nt: TGTGCCAGCAGCTTGCAGCTTGGGGGCTGGGCAGATACGCAGTATTTT
CDR3aa: CASSLQLGGWADTQYF

d_gene: NA
v_gene: TRBV7-9
j_gene: TRBJ1-4
abundance: NA
CDR3nt: TGTGCCAGCAGGACGACAGAAAAACTGTTTTTT
CDR3aa: CASRTTEKLFF

d_gene: TRBD2
v_gene: TRBV28
j_gene: TRBJ2-1
abundance: few
CDR3nt: TGTGCCAGCAGCTTAGCGGGGGAAAACAATAAGCAGTTCTTC
CDR3aa: CASSLAGENNKQFF

d_gene: TRBD1
v_gene: TRBV29-1
j_gene: TRBJ2-1
abundance: NA
CDR3nt: TGCAGCGTTGGGGACAGTAAAAAGTTCTTC
CDR3aa: CSVGDSKKFF

d_gene: TRBD1
v_gene: TRBV6-1
j_gene: TRBJ2-7
abundance: few
CDR3nt: TGTGCCAGCACCCTCCCGGGACAGGGGCGCGAGCAGTACTTC
CDR3aa: CASTLPGQGREQYF

d_gene: TRBD1
v_gene: TRBV20-1
j_gene: TRBJ2-1
abundance: many
CDR3nt: TGCAGTGCTAGAGGGATACCGGGACAGTCAATCAATGAGCAGTTCTTC
CDR3aa: CSARGIPGQSINEQFF

d_gene: NA
v_gene: TRBV7-8
j_gene: TRBJ1-2
abundance: NA
CDR3nt: TGTGCCAGCAGCCCTCCGGACCTAAACTATGGCTACACCTTC
CDR3aa: CASSPPDLNYGYTF

d_gene: NA
v_gene: TRBV24-1
j_gene: TRBJ1-5
abundance: NA
CDR3nt: TGTGCCACCAGTGATGGCTATAGCAATCAGCCCCAGCATTTT
CDR3aa: CATSDGYSNQPQHF

d_gene: TRBD2
v_gene: TRBV20-1
j_gene: TRBJ2-5
abundance: NA
CDR3nt: TGCAGTGCATCGGGACTAGCGGGGACCCACCAAGAGACCCAGTACTTC
CDR3aa: CSASGLAGTHQETQYF

d_gene: NA
v_gene: TRBV7-2
j_gene: TRBJ1-1
abundance: NA
CDR3nt: TGTGCCAGCAGCACCCGGGGGGCTTTAATTGAAGCTTTCTTT
CDR3aa: CASSTRGALIEAFF

d_gene: NA
v_gene: TRBV7-6
j_gene: TRBJ2-1
abundance: NA
CDR3nt: TGTGCCAGCAGCTCCGACAGTGCCTCCTACAATGAGCAGTTCTTC
CDR3aa: CASSSDSASYNEQFF

d_gene: TRBD1
v_gene: TRBV12-3/TRBV12-4
j_gene: TRBJ2-2
abundance: few
CDR3nt: TGTGCCAGCAGGCAACAGGGGGGACGCACCGGGGAGCTGTTTTTT
CDR3aa: CASRQQGGRTGELFF

d_gene: NA
v_gene: TRBV4-1
j_gene: TRBJ1-3
abundance: few
CDR3nt: TGCGCCAGCAGCCAAGGACGGCACCCCAACACCATATATTTT
CDR3aa: CASSQGRHPNTIYF

d_gene: TRBD2
v_gene: TRBV12-3/TRBV12-4
j_gene: TRBJ2-5
abundance: few
CDR3nt: TGTGCCAGCAGCCCCTTGCGGGGGTCAGAGACCCAGTACTTC
CDR3aa: CASSPLRGSETQYF

d_gene: NA
v_gene: TRBV5-6
j_gene: TRBJ1-1
abundance: many
CDR3nt: TGTGCCAGCAGCTTGGTGGGGATTGAAGCTTTCTTT
CDR3aa: CASSLVGIEAFF

d_gene: NA
v_gene: TRBV29-1
j_gene: TRBJ2-7
abundance: many
CDR3nt: TGCAGCGTCCTCTGGGGGGAGCAGTACTTC
CDR3aa: CSVLWGEQYF

d_gene: NA
v_gene: TRBV12-3/TRBV12-4
j_gene: TRBJ2-2
abundance: few
CDR3nt: TGTGCCAGCAGCCCCCCTCCTTCCGAGGGCACCGGGGAGCTGTTTTTT
CDR3aa: CASSPPPSEGTGELFF

d_gene: TRBD1
v_gene: TRBV7-6
j_gene: TRBJ2-5
abundance: NA
CDR3nt: TGTGCCAGCAGCTTAGCGCTAGGACAGGCCCGAGAGACCCAGTACTTC
CDR3aa: CASSLALGQARETQYF

d_gene: TRBD1
v_gene: TRBV7-2
j_gene: TRBJ1-2
abundance: once
CDR3nt: TGTGCCAGCAGCTTTGACAGGGGGCAAGATGGCTACACCTTC
CDR3aa: CASSFDRGQDGYTF

d_gene: NA
v_gene: TRBV12-3/TRBV12-4
j_gene: TRBJ1-2
abundance: few
CDR3nt: TGTGCCAGCAGTTTATTAAACTCGGCCCGCGGCTACACCTTC
CDR3aa: CASSLLNSARGYTF

d_gene: TRBD1
v_gene: TRBV12-3/TRBV12-4
j_gene: TRBJ2-3
abundance: NA
CDR3nt: TGTGCCAGCTCCCTGGGGACAGATGCGCAGTATTTT
CDR3aa: CASSLGTDAQYF

d_gene: NA
v_gene: TRBV13
j_gene: TRBJ1-2
abundance: NA
CDR3nt: TGTGCCAGCAGCTTAGTAGGGCAAGACAAATACTATGGCTACACCTTC
CDR3aa: CASSLVGQDKYYGYTF

d_gene: TRBD2
v_gene: TRBV6-1
j_gene: TRBJ2-7
abundance: NA
CDR3nt: TGTGCCAGCAGTGAAGGCCCGGGACTAGTTCTTTACGAGCAGTACTTC
CDR3aa: CASSEGPGLVLYEQYF

d_gene: NA
v_gene: TRBV29-1
j_gene: TRBJ2-1
abundance: NA
CDR3nt: TGCAGCGTTGATCCGGGACCGGGACACTTATACAATGAGCAGTTCTTC
CDR3aa: CSVDPGPGHLYNEQFF

d_gene: NA
v_gene: TRBV11-1
j_gene: TRBJ1-3
abundance: NA
CDR3nt: TGTGCCAGCAGCTTAGTTGGCTCCGTAATCGGATATTTT
CDR3aa: CASSLVGSVIGYF

d_gene: NA
v_gene: TRBV20-1
j_gene: TRBJ1-4
abundance: many
CDR3nt: TGCAGTGCTAGAGTAGGGGCAACTAATGAAAAACTGTTTTTT
CDR3aa: CSARVGATNEKLFF

d_gene: TRBD2
v_gene: TRBV6-5
j_gene: TRBJ2-2
abundance: many
CDR3nt: TGTGCCAGCGGGGGGGCCGGGGAGCTGTTTTTT
CDR3aa: CASGGAGELFF

d_gene: NA
v_gene: TRBV11-2
j_gene: TRBJ2-5
abundance: many
CDR3nt: TGTGCCAGCAGCTTAAAATCCTGGGCAGGGGTTGGAGGGGAGACCCAGTACTTC
CDR3aa: CASSLKSWAGVGGETQYF

d_gene: TRBD2
v_gene: TRBV11-1
j_gene: TRBJ2-5
abundance: few
CDR3nt: TGTGCCAGCAGCTCCCTCCATCCCCTAGCGGGGGGGCAAGAGACCCAGTACTTC
CDR3aa: CASSSLHPLAGGQETQYF

d_gene: NA
v_gene: TRBV20-1
j_gene: TRBJ1-2
abundance: many
CDR3nt: TGCAGTGCAGGGACCCCCACGTGGTATGGCTACACCTTC
CDR3aa: CSAGTPTWYGYTF

d_gene: NA
v_gene: TRBV25-1
j_gene: TRBJ1-5
abundance: many
CDR3nt: TGTGCCAGCAGTGGGCGGGGTCAGCCCCAGCATTTT
CDR3aa: CASSGRGQPQHF

d_gene: NA
v_gene: TRBV7-2
j_gene: TRBJ2-7
abundance: NA
CDR3nt: TGTGCCAGCAGCTTAATCCGGGCCCGGGGCCCCTACGAGCAGTACTTC
CDR3aa: CASSLIRARGPYEQYF